This TCR beta chain derives from a study of blood T cell repertoires in COVID-19. Study at large: COVID-19 samples from acute and convalescent phases originated in the United States, Italy and Spain.

Original analysis: Reference gene primers were amplified, and this amplification served to estimate nucleated cell counts. TCRdb keeps only in-frame clones here, not all; method: immunoSEQ multiplex PCR. For V, J and clone size, that table is used; D and trimming come from the DNA. The sample contains about 94,000 clones, over 70% of which appear only once. CDR1 is MGHRA, CDR2 YSYEKL, per germline. V lost 0 bases and J lost 2, with 11 bases in between. This CDR3 comprises 15 residues. This TCR was recovered from a human donor in a cohort sampled during active COVID-19. The sequencing sample was made of peripheral blood. The chain links TRBV4-1 to TRBJ2-7; TRBD2 is a possible D gene (6 bases). The CDR3 is CASSQDKEGTYEQYF. Here the CDR3 DNA reads TGCGCCAGCAGCCAAGATAAGGAGGGGACCTACGAGCAGTACTTC.